This T cell receptor beta chain was captured in a study of T-cell memory formation after mild COVID-19. With 8 bases removed from V and 5 bases from J, the gap between germline ends came to 24 bases. CDR3 length: 17 residues. CDR1 and CDR2 from the germline V gene are ENHRY and SYGVKD. TCRdb fed the 5' RACE reads into MiXCR, producing one record per CDR3 protein. The sample includes hundreds of thousands of distinct CDR3 sequences, about 25% of them seen just once. Specimen: PBMCs or a T cell subset sorted from them (not recorded which). This TCR was recovered from an adult woman who had mild COVID-19 (a few samples of this study predate the infection). Cell type and time point are not known. V usage is TRBV10-3 and J usage is TRBJ2-2; a weak D match, TRBD2 (6 bases). The CDR3 protein is CAIPGGEGSSSTGELFF. The CDR3 DNA sequence: TGTGCCATCCCCGGGGGAGAAGGAAGTTCAAGTACCGGGGAGCTGTTTTTT.